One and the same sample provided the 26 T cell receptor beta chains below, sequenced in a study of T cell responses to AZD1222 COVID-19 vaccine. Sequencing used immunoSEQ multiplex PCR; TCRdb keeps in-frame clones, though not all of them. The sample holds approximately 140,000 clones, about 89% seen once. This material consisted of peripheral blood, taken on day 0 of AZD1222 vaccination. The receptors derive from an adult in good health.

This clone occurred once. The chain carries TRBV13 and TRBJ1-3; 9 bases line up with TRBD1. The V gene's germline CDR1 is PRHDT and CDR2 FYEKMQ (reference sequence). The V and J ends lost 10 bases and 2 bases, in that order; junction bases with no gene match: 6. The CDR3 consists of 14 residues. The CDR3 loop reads CAIKRQGAGNTIYF. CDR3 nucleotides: TGTGCCATCAAGCGACAGGGGGCTGGAAACACCATATATTTT.

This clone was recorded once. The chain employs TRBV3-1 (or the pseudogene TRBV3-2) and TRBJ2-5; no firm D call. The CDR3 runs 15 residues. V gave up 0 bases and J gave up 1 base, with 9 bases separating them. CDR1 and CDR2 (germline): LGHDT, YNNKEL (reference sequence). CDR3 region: CASSQDVKVQETQYF. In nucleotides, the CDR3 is TGTGCCAGCAGCCAAGACGTCAAGGTCCAAGAGACCCAGTACTTC.

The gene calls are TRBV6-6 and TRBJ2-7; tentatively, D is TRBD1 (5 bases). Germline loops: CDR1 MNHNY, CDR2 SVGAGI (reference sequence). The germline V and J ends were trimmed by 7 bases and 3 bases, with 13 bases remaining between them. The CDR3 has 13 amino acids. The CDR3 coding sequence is TGTGCCAGCATCCACAGCCAGGGCTACGAGCAGTACTTC. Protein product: CASIHSQGYEQYF.

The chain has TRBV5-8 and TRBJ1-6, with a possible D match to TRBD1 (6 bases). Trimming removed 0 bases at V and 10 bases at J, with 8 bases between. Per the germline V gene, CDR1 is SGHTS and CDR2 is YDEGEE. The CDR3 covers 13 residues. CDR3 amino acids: CASSLVGGSPLHF. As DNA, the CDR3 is TGTGCCAGCAGCTTGGTAGGGGGATCACCCCTCCACTTT.

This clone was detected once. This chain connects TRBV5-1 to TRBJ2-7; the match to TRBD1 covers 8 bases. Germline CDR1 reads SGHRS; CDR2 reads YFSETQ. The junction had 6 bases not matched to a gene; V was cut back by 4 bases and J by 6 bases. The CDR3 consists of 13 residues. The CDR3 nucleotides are TGCGCCAGCAGCCAGGACAGGGTCGGCGAGCAGTACTTC. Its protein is CASSQDRVGEQYF.

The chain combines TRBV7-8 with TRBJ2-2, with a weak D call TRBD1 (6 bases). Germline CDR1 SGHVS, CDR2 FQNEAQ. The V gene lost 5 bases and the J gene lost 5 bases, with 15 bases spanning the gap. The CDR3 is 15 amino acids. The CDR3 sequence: CASSRGGTGTGELFF. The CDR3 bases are TGTGCCAGCAGCCGAGGGGGAACGGGTACCGGGGAGCTGTTTTTT.

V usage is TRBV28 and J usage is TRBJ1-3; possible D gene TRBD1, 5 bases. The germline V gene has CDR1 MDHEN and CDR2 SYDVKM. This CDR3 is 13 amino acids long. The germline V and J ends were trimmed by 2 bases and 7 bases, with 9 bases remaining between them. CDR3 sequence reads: CASSLQGFNTIYF. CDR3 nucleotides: TGTGCCAGCAGTTTACAGGGATTCAACACCATATATTTT.

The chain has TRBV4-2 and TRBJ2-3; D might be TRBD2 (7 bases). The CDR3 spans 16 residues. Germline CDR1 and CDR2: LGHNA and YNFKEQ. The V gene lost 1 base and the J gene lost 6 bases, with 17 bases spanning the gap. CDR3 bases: TGTGCCAGCAGCCAAGCCCCCCGGGGGGCTGATGATACGCAGTATTTT. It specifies CASSQAPRGADDTQYF.

CDR3 loop: CASSLASLAGGRPYEQYF. As DNA, the CDR3 is TGTGCCAGCAGCTTGGCAAGTCTAGCGGGAGGCCGTCCCTACGAGCAGTACTTC. V gene TRBV5-4 combines with J gene TRBJ2-7; 11 bases line up with TRBD2. Unmatched junction bases numbered 10, after V lost 0 bases and J lost 2 bases. CDR3 size: 18 residues. Germline loops: CDR1 SGHNT, CDR2 YYREEE (reference sequence).

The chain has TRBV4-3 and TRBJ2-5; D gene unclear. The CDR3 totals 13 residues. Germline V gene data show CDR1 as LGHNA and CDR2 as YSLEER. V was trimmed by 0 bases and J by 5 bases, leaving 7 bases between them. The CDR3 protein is CASSQDRWETQYF. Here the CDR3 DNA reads TGCGCCAGCAGCCAAGACAGGTGGGAGACCCAGTACTTC.

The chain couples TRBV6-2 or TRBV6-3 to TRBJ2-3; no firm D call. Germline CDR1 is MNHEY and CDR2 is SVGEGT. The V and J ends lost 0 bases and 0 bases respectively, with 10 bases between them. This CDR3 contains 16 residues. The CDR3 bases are TGTGCCAGCAGTTACTCGGCCGTTGACAGCACAGATACGCAGTATTTT. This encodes CASSYSAVDSTDTQYF.

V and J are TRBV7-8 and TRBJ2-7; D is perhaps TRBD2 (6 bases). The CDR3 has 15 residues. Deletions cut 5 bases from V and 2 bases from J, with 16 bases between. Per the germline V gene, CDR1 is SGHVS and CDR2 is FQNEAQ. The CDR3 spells CASSRGRTNPYEQYF. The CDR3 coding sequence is TGTGCCAGCAGCCGGGGGAGGACGAACCCCTACGAGCAGTACTTC.

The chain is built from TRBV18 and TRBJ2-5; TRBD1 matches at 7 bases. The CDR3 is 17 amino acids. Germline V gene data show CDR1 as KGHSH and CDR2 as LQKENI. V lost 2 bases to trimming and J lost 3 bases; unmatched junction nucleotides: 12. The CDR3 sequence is CASSPDAIWTGKETQYF. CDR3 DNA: TGTGCCAGCTCACCAGACGCAATCTGGACAGGAAAAGAGACCCAGTACTTC.

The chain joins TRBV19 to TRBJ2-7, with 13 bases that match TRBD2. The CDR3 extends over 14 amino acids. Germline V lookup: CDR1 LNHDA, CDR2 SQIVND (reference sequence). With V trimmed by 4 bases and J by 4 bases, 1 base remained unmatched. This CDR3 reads CASSTGLAGYEQYF. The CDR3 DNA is TGTGCCAGTAGTACGGGACTAGCGGGGTACGAGCAGTACTTC.

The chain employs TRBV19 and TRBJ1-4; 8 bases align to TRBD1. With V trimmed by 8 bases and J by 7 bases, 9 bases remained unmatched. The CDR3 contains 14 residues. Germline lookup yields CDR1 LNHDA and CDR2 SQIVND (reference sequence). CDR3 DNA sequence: TGTGCCAGTTCTGACAGGGGCGGGATTGAAAAACTGTTTTTT. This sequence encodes CASSDRGGIEKLFF.

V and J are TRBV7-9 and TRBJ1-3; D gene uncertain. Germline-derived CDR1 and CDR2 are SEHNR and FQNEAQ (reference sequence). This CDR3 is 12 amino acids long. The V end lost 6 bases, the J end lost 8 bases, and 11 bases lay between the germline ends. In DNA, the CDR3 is TGTGCCAGCAGGGATAGGGTACACACCATATATTTT. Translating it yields CASRDRVHTIYF.

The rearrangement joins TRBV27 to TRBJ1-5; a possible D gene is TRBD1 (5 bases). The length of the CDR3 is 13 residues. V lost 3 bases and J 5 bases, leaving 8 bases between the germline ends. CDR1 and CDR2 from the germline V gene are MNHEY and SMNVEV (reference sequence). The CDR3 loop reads CASSLGGDQPQHF. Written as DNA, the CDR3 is TGTGCCAGCAGTTTGGGAGGGGATCAGCCCCAGCATTTT.

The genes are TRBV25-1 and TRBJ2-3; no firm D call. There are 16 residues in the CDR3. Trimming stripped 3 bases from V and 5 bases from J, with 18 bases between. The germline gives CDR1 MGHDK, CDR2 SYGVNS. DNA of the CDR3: TGTGCCAGCAGTGAGACCTGGACCACCGCCGTAGATACGCAGTATTTT. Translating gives CASSETWTTAVDTQYF. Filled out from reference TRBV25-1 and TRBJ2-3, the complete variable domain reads EADIYQTPRYLVIGTGKKITLECSQTMGHDKMYWYQQDPGMELHLIHYSYGVNSTEKGDLSSESTVSRIRTEHFPLTLESARPSHTSQYLCASSETWTTAVDTQYFGPGTRLTVL.

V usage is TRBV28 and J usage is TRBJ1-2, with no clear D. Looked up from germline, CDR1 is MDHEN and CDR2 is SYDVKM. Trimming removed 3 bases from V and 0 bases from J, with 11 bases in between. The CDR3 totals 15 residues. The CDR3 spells CASSFLARTNYGYTF. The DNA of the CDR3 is TGTGCCAGCAGTTTCCTGGCAAGAACTAACTATGGCTACACCTTC.

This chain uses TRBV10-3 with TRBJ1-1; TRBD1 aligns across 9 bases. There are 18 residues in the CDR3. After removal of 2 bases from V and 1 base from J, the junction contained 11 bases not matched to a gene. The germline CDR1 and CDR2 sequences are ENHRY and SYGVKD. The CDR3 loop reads CAISERNRDRVGNTEAFF. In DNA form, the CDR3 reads TGTGCCATCAGTGAGCGGAACCGGGACAGGGTGGGGAACACTGAAGCTTTCTTT.

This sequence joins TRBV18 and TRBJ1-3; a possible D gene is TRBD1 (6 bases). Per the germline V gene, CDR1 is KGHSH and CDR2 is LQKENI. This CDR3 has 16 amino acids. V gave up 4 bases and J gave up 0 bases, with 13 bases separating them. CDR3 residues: CASSRDTVSSGNTIYF. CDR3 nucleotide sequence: TGTGCCAGCTCACGGGACACCGTTAGCTCTGGAAACACCATATATTTT.

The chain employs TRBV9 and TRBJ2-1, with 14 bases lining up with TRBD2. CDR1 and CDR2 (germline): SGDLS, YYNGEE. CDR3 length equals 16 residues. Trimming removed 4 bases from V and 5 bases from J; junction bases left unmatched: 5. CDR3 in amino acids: CASSPGGLAGDNEQFF. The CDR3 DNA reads TGTGCCAGCAGCCCTGGGGGACTAGCGGGAGACAATGAGCAGTTCTTC.

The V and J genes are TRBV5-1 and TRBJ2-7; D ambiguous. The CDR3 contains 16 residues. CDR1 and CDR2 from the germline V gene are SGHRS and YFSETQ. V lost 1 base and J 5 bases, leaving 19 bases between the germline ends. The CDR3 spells CASSLRAGPTADEQYF. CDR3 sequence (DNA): TGCGCCAGCAGCTTGCGGGCAGGCCCTACGGCCGACGAGCAGTACTTC. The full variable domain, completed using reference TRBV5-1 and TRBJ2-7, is KAGVTQTPRYLIKTRGQQVTLSCSPISGHRSVSWYQQTPGQGLQFLFEYFSETQRNKGNFPGRFSGRQFSNSRSEMNVSTLELGDSALYLCASSLRAGPTADEQYFGPGTRLTVT.

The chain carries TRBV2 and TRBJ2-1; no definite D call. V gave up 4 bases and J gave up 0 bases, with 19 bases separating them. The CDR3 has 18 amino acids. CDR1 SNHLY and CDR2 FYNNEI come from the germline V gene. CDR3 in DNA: TGTGCCAGCAGTGCTTCCCGTGATTCATTGAGCTCCTACAATGAGCAGTTCTTC. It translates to CASSASRDSLSSYNEQFF.

The chain's CDR3 is CASSEWTGGGYEQYF. CDR3 nucleotide sequence: TGTGCCAGCAGTGAGTGGACAGGGGGCGGCTACGAGCAGTACTTC. V and J are TRBV6-1 and TRBJ2-7, with 11 bases lining up with TRBD1. V shed 3 bases, J shed 3 bases, and the junction held 4 bases outside the gene matches. This CDR3 is built from 15 residues. Germline loops: CDR1 MNHNS, CDR2 SASEGT.

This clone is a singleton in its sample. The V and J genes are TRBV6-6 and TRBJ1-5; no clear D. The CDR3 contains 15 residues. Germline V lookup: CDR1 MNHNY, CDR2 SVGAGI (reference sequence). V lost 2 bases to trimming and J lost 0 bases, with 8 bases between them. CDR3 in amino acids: CASSYGQYSNQPQHF. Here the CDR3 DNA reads TGTGCCAGCAGTTACGGGCAGTATAGCAATCAGCCCCAGCATTTT.